This TCR beta chain was sequenced during a study of blood T cell repertoires in COVID-19. Generated by immunoSEQ multiplex PCR, the TCRdb table keeps only in-frame clones and is missing some. In the table there are around 130,000 clones, roughly three quarters of which are singletons. This CDR3 spans 16 amino acids. Germline loops: CDR1 SGHAT, CDR2 FQNNGV. The V gene end was trimmed by 4 bases and the J gene end by 8 bases; junction bases not matched to a gene: 14. Sequenced sample: peripheral blood. The sequence came from a man aged 80 or over with acute or convalescent COVID-19. The chain couples TRBV11-2 to TRBJ1-2; 9 bases map to TRBD1. Here the CDR3 reads CASSSTRDRVEEGYTF. The CDR3 nucleotides are TGTGCCAGCAGCTCGACTCGGGACAGGGTTGAAGAGGGCTACACCTTC.